This T cell receptor (beta chain) was retrieved from a study of lymphopenia after photon versus proton radiotherapy. Study results and caveats: Post-nadir TCR diversity decline inversely tracked overall survival among those who died. Only patients who died were analyzed for survival; proton advantage is unproven. Relative stability marked proton patients; photon patients lost diversity and naive cells. Post-nadir diversity loss with photons came from oligoclonal expansion, particularly CD8+ Temra cells.

Germline V gene data show CDR1 as SGDLS and CDR2 as YYNGEE. Trimming took 3 bases from V and 0 from J, leaving 14 bases between them. The CDR3 is made up of 16 amino acids. A note on this clone: Its antigen is unknown.

Sequencing used immunoSEQ multiplex PCR; TCRdb keeps in-frame clones, though not all of them. The sample has approximately 170,000 clones, about 85% seen once. The chain employs TRBV9 and TRBJ2-3; maybe TRBD1 (6 bases). The source of this sequence is a man between 50 and 59 years old with gastric cancer. Sequencing was performed on peripheral blood, taken from a patient treated with photon-based radiotherapy. CDR3: CASSGGRITSTDTQYF. The CDR3 DNA sequence: TGTGCCAGCAGCGGGGGGCGGATTACTAGCACAGATACGCAGTATTTT.